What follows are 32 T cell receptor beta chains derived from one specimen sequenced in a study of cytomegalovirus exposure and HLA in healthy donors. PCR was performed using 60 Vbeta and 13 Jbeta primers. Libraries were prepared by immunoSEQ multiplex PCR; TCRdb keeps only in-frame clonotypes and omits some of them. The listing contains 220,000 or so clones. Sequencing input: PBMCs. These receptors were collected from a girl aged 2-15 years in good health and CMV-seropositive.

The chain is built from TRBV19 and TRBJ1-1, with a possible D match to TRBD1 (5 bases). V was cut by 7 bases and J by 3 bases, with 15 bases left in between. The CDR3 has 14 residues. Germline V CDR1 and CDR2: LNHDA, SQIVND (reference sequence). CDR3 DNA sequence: TGTGCCAGTAAAGTCCCACGGGGGGACACTGAAGCTTTCTTT. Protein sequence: CASKVPRGDTEAFF.

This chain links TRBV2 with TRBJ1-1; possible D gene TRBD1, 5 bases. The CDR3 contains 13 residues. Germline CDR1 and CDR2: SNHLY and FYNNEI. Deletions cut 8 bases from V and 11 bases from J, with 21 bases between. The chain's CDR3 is CASGPYQGLEAFF. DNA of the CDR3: TGTGCCAGCGGACCTTACCAGGGTTTGGAGGCTTTCTTT.

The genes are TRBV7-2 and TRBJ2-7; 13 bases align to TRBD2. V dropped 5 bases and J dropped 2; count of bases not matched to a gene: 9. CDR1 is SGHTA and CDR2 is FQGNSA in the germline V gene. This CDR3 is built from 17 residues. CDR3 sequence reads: CASSGTSGDRSPYEQYF. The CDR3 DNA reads TGTGCCAGCAGCGGGACTAGCGGGGATAGGAGCCCCTACGAGCAGTACTTC.

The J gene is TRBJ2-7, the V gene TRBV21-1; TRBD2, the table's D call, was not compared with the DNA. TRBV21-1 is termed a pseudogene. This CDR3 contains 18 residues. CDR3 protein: CASSKEGPVREVAYEQYF. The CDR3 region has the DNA TGTGCCAGCAGCAAAGAGGGTCCGGTGCGGGAGGTAGCCTACGAGCAGTACTTC.

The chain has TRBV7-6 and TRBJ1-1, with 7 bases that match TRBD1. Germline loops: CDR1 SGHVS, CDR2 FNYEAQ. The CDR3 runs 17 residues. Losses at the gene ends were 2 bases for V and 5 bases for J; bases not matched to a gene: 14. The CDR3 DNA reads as TGTGCCAGCAGCTTACTCAGGGACAGCAAGGACCCAACTGAAGCTTTCTTT. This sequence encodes CASSLLRDSKDPTEAFF.

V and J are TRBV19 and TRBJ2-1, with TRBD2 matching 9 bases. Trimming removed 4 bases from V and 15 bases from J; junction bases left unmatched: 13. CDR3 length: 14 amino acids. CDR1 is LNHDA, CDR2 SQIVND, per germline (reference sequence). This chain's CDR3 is CASSTGPGGTSLFF. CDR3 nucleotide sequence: TGTGCCAGTAGTACGGGCCCCGGGGGGACTAGCCTGTTCTTC.

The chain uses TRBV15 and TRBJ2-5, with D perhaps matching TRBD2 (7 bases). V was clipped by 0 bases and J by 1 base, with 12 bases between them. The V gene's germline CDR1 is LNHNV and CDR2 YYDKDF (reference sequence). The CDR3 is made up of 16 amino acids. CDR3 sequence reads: CATSRDRGGAQETQYF. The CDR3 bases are TGTGCCACCAGCAGAGATAGAGGGGGGGCCCAAGAGACCCAGTACTTC.

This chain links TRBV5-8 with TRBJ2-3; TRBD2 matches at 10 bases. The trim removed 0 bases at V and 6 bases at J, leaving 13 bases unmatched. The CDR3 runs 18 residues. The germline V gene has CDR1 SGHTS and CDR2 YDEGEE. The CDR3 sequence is CASSLALLAGVVRDTQYF. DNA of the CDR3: TGTGCCAGCAGCTTGGCCCTCCTAGCGGGAGTGGTAAGGGATACGCAGTATTTT.

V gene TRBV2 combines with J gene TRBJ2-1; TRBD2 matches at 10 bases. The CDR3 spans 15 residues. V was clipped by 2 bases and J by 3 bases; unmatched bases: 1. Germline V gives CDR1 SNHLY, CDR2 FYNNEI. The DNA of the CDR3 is TGTGCCAGCAGTGAAACTAGCGGGAACTACAATGAGCAGTTCTTC. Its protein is CASSETSGNYNEQFF.

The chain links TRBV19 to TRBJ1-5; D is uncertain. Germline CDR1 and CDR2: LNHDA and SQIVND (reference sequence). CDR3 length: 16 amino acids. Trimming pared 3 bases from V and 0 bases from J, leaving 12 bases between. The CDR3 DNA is TGTGCCAGTAGTATGAGTACAGCGGGTAGCAATCAGCCCCAGCATTTT. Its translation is CASSMSTAGSNQPQHF.

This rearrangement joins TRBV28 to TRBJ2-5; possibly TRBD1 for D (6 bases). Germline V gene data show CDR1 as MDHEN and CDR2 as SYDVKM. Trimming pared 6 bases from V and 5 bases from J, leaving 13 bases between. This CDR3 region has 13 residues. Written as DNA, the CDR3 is TGTGCCAGCAGCCGAGGGGGTCAGGAGACCCAGTACTTC. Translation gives CASSRGGQETQYF.

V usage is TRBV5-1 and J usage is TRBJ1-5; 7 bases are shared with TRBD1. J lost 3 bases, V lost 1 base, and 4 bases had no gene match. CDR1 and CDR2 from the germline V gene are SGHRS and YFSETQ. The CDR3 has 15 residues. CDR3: CASSLTGEFNQPQHF. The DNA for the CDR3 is TGCGCCAGCAGCTTGACAGGGGAATTCAATCAGCCCCAGCATTTT. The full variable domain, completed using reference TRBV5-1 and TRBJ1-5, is KAGVTQTPRYLIKTRGQQVTLSCSPISGHRSVSWYQQTPGQGLQFLFEYFSETQRNKGNFPGRFSGRQFSNSRSEMNVSTLELGDSALYLCASSLTGEFNQPQHFGDGTRLSIL.

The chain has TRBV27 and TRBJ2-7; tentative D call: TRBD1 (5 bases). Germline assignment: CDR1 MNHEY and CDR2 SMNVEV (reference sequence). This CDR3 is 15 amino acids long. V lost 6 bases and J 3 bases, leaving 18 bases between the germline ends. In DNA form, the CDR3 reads TGTGCCAGCAGGTCGGACAACAGAAGGTTCTACGAGCAGTACTTC. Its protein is CASRSDNRRFYEQYF.

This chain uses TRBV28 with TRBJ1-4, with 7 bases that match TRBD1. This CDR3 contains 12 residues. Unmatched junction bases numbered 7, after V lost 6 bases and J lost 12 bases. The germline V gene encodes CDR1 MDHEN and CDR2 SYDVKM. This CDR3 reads CASRSTGEELFF. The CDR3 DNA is TGTGCCAGCAGATCTACAGGGGAGGAACTGTTTTTT.

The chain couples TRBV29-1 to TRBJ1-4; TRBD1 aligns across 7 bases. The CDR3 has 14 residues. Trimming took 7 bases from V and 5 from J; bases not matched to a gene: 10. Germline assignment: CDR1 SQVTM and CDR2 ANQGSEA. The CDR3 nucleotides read TGCAGCGCAACCCTAGACAGGGCGAATGAAAAACTGTTTTTT. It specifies CSATLDRANEKLFF.

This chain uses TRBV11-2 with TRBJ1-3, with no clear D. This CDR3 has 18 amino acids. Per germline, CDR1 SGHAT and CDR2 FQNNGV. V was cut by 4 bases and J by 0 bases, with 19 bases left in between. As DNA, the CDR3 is TGTGCCAGCAGCTACGGGAAATGGTGGCAACACTCTGGAAACACCATATATTTT. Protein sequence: CASSYGKWWQHSGNTIYF.

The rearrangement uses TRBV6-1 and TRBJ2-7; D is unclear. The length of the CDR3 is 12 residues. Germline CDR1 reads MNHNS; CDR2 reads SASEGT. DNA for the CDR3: TGTGCTAGTACAGCTGATTCCTACGAGCAGTACTTC. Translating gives CASTADSYEQYF.

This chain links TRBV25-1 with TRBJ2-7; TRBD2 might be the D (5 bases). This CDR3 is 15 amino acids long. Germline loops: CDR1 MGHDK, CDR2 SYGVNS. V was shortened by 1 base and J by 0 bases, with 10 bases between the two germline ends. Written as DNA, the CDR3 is TGTGCCAGCAGTGAATCCAGGACTCACTCCTACGAGCAGTACTTC. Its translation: CASSESRTHSYEQYF.

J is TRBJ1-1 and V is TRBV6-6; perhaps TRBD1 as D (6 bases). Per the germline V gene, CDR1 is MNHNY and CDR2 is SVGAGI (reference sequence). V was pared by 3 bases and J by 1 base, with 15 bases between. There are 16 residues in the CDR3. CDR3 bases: TGTGCCAGCAGTTATAATACAGGGAGCGGGAACACTGAAGCTTTCTTT. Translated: CASSYNTGSGNTEAFF.

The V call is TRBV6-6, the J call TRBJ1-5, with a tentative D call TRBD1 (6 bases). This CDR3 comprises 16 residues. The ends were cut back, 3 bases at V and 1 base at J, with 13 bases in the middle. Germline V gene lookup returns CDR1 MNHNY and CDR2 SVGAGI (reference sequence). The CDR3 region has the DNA TGTGCCAGCAGTTATGCCACAGGGCTCAGCAATCAGCCCCAGCATTTT. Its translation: CASSYATGLSNQPQHF.

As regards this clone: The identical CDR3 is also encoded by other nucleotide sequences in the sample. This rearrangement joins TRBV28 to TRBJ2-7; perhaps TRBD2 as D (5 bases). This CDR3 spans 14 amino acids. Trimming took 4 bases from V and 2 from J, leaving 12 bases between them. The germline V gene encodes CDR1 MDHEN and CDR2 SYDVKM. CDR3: CASSSPSGAYEQYF. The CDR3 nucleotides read TGTGCCAGCAGTTCCCCATCCGGGGCCTACGAGCAGTACTTC.

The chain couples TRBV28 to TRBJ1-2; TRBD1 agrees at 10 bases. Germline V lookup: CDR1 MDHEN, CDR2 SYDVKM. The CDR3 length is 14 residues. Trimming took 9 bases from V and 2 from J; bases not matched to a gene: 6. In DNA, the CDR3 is TGTGCCAGTAGCATGGGACAGGGGAACTATGGCTACACCTTC. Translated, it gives CASSMGQGNYGYTF.

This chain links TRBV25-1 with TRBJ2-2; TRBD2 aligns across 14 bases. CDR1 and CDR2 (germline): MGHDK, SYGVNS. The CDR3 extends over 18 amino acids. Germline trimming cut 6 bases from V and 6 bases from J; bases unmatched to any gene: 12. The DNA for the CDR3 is TGTGCCAGCAGCGATCTACCGGGACTAGCGGGAGCCCCCGGGGAGCTGTTTTTT. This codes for CASSDLPGLAGAPGELFF.

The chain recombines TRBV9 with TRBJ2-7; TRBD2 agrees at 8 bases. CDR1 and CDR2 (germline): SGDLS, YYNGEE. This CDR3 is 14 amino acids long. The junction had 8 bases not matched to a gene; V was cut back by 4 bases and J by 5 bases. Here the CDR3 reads CASSPAGGDHEQYF. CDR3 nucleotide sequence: TGTGCCAGCAGCCCGGCGGGAGGAGATCACGAGCAGTACTTC.

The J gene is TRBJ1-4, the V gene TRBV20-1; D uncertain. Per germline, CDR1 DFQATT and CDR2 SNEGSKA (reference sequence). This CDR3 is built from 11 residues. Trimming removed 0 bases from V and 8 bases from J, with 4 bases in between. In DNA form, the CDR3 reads TGCAGTGCTAGAGATCTAGAAAAACTGTTTTTT. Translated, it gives CSARDLEKLFF.

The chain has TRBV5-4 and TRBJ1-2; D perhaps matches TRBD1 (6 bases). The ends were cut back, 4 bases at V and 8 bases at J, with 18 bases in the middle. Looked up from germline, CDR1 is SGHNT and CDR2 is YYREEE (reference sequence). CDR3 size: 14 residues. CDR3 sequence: CASSLDQGIQGYTF. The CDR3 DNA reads TGTGCCAGCAGCCTGGACCAGGGGATACAGGGCTACACCTTC. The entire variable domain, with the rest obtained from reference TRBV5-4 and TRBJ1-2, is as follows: ETGVTQSPTHLIKTRGQQVTLRCSSQSGHNTVSWYQQALGQGPQFIFQYYREEENGRGNFPPRFSGLQFPNYSSELNVNALELDDSALYLCASSLDQGIQGYTFGSGTRLTVV.

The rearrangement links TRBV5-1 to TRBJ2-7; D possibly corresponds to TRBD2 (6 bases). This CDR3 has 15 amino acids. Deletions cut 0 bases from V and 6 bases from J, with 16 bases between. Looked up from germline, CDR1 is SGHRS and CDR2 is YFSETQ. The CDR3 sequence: CASSLGRGPYGEQYF. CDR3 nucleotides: TGCGCCAGCAGCTTGGGGCGGGGCCCCTACGGCGAGCAGTACTTC. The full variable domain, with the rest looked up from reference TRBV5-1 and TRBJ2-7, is KAGVTQTPRYLIKTRGQQVTLSCSPISGHRSVSWYQQTPGQGLQFLFEYFSETQRNKGNFPGRFSGRQFSNSRSEMNVSTLELGDSALYLCASSLGRGPYGEQYFGPGTRLTVT.

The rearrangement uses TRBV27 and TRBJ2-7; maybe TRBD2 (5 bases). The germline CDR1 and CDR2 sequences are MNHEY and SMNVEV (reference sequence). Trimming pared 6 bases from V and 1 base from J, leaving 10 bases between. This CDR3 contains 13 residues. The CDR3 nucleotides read TGTGCCAGCAGATATAGCGTTTCCTACGAGCAGTACTTC. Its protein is CASRYSVSYEQYF.

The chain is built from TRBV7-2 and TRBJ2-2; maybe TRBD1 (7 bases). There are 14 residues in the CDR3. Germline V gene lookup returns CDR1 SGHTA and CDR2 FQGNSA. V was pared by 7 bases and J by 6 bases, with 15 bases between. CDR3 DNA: TGTGCCAGCACCAAAGGAGGGGGCCCCGGGGAGCTGTTTTTT. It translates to CASTKGGGPGELFF.

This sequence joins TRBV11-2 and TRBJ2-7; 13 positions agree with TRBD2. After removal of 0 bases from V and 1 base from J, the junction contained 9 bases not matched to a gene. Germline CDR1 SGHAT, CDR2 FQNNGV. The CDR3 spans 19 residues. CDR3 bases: TGTGCCAGCAGCTTAGAGGCACTAGCGGGAGGGCCATTATCCTACGAGCAGTACTTC. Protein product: CASSLEALAGGPLSYEQYF.

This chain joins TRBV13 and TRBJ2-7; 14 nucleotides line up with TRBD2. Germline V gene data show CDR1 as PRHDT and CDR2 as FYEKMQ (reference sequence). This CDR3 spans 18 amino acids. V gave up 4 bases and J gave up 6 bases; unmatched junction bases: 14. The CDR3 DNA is TGTGCCAGCAGCTATTGGGGACTAGCGGGGGAACAGACCTCCGAGCAGTACTTC. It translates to CASSYWGLAGEQTSEQYF.

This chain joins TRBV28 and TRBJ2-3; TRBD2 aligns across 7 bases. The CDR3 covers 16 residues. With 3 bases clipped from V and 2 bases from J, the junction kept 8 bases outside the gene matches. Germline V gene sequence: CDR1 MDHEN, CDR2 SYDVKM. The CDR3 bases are TGTGCCAGCAGTTTTGCCGGGACTACCTTCACAGATACGCAGTATTTT. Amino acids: CASSFAGTTFTDTQYF.